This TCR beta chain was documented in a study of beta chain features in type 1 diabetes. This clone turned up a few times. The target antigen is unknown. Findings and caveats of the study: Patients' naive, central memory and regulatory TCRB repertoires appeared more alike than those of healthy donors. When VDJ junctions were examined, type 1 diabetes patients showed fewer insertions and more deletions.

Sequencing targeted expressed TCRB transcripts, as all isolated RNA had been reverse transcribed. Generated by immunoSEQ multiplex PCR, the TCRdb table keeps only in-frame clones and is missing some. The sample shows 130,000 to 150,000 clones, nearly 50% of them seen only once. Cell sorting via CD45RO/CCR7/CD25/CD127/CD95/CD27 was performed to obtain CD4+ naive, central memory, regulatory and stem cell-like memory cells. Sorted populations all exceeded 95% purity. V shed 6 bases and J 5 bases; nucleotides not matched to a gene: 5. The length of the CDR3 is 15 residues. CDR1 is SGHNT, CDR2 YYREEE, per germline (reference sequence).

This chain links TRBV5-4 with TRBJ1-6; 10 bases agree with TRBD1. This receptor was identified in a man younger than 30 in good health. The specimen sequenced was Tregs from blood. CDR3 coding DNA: TGTGCCAGCAAGGGGGGGACAGGGGATAATTCACCCCTCCACTTT. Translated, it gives CASKGGTGDNSPLHF.